Listed below are T cell receptor beta chains from one sample, sequenced in a study of blood T cell repertoires in COVID-19. Clones were read by immunoSEQ multiplex PCR, and TCRdb kept only the in-frame ones, dropping some. The table records 150,000 to 200,000 clones, 76% of them present only once. Sequenced input: PBMCs or T cells enriched from blood (not recorded which). These receptors all come from a woman aged 45-59 years with acute COVID-19. CDR3s include the opening cysteine and the closing phenylalanine or tryptophan. The D gene is left open where the match is weak. Some rows mark clone size as missing; the rest say once, few, many or name a class of expanded clone.

v_call	d_call	clone_size	j_call	cdr3_length	cdr3_aa
TRBV2	NA	once	TRBJ1-4	13	CAGTRGTFEKLFF
TRBV27	TRBD1	NA	TRBJ1-6	15	CASSLWDRGGSPLHF
TRBV7-2	TRBD2	NA	TRBJ2-5	15	CASSFGGGGQETQYF
TRBV12-3/TRBV12-4	NA	NA	TRBJ1-2	13	CASSLSGNYGYTF
TRBV29-1	TRBD2	NA	TRBJ2-1	14	CSVRRGANYNEQFF
TRBV5-5	TRBD1	NA	TRBJ1-5	15	CASSLEGQAIQPQHF
TRBV6-5	TRBD2	NA	TRBJ2-2	15	CASRRLAANTGELFF
TRBV3-1/TRBV3-2	TRBD1	NA	TRBJ2-2	13	CASSKQGAGELFF
TRBV5-1	TRBD1	NA	TRBJ1-2	14	CASSFKDRGQGYTF
TRBV6-2/TRBV6-3	NA	NA	TRBJ1-2	16	CASSWLQQVSNYGYTF
TRBV7-6	NA	NA	TRBJ2-1	14	CASSPSRTINEQFF
TRBV4-1	NA	NA	TRBJ2-6	16	CASSQLAGAGANVLTF
TRBV5-6	TRBD1	NA	TRBJ2-2	16	CASSQQGGLPVGELFF
TRBV6-4	TRBD2	many	TRBJ2-2	15	CASSSGGGHHGELFF
TRBV3-1/TRBV3-2	TRBD2	NA	TRBJ2-5	17	CASSQGLAGGRQETQYF
TRBV5-4	TRBD1	NA	TRBJ1-1	13	CASSFRDSTEAFF
TRBV15	NA	NA	TRBJ1-2	14	CATSREGGSYGYTF
TRBV2	NA	NA	TRBJ1-5	14	CASSEMGHNQPQHF
TRBV6-2/TRBV6-3	NA	few	TRBJ2-3	16	CASSYLRGESTDTQYF
TRBV20-1	NA	few	TRBJ1-5	10	CSAANQPQHF
TRBV11-3	NA	NA	TRBJ2-2	15	CASSLGQSNTGELFF
TRBV6-1	NA	NA	TRBJ1-2	15	CASSEAGRRIYGYTF
TRBV3-1/TRBV3-2	NA	NA	TRBJ1-6	13	CASASTRDSPLHF
TRBV10-3	TRBD1	few	TRBJ1-3	16	CAISDAGGLSGNTIYF
TRBV7-2	TRBD1	NA	TRBJ1-1	14	CASSTKNRGTEAFF
TRBV10-2	NA	NA	TRBJ1-3	15	CASSDRVVGGNTIYF
TRBV24-1	TRBD1	once	TRBJ1-2	15	CATSDLRQGIYGYTF
TRBV7-8	NA	NA	TRBJ1-1	12	CASSLSGIRAFF
TRBV20-1	TRBD2	once	TRBJ2-2	14	CSASRGGRTGELFF
TRBV3-1/TRBV3-2	NA	NA	TRBJ2-3	16	CASSQALALVTDTQYF
TRBV7-9	NA	few	TRBJ2-1	15	CASSSDRSFRHEQFF
TRBV2	NA	NA	TRBJ1-2	13	CASRPGVGYGYTF
TRBV2	NA	NA	TRBJ1-1	15	CASSGGAGGETEAFF
TRBV30	NA	NA	TRBJ1-5	14	CAWAPDRWSQPQHF
TRBV6-5	TRBD2	many	TRBJ2-1	14	CASNKGLAGDEQFF
TRBV19	NA	NA	TRBJ1-3	17	CASSPRQAGSSGNTIYF
TRBV5-4	TRBD2	few	TRBJ2-5	16	CASSLALRGGGETQYF
TRBV7-2	NA	NA	TRBJ1-2	16	CASSPGAGSTTYGYTF
TRBV19	NA	NA	TRBJ2-5	16	CASSIARWGGRETQYF
TRBV19	NA	few	TRBJ1-5	15	CASSVAGGVGQPQHF
TRBV5-1	TRBD1	once	TRBJ2-5	16	CASSSGRQGTQETQYF
TRBV6-5	TRBD1	NA	TRBJ1-4	14	CASSRTGTNEKLFF
TRBV12-3/TRBV12-4	TRBD1	NA	TRBJ1-2	13	CASSNLDRGGYTF
TRBV19	TRBD1	NA	TRBJ1-2	17	CASSIDPTGPKNYGYTF
TRBV5-4	NA	NA	TRBJ1-4	16	CASSSDWGATNEKLFF
TRBV10-2	NA	once	TRBJ2-3	13	CASSDVTLDPQYF
TRBV6-4	NA	NA	TRBJ1-1	13	CASSAGFWAEAFF
TRBV12-3/TRBV12-4	NA	NA	TRBJ1-6	12	CASSSEQATLHF
TRBV6-1	TRBD1	NA	TRBJ2-3	13	CASSETGGDTQYF
TRBV6-5	NA	NA	TRBJ1-2	11	CASSYAEGYTF
TRBV2	NA	NA	TRBJ2-5	12	CADNRDQETQYF
TRBV14	TRBD1	NA	TRBJ1-1	16	CASSLLGTGADTEAFF
TRBV6-2/TRBV6-3	NA	NA	TRBJ2-3	14	CASSLTHLPHTQYF
TRBV18	NA	NA	TRBJ2-1	17	CASSPLPPRAIYNEQFF
TRBV11-2	TRBD1	NA	TRBJ1-4	18	CASSLVGQGGFPNEKLFF
TRBV30	NA	NA	TRBJ1-1	11	CAWDSVGEAFF
TRBV5-1	NA	NA	TRBJ1-5	15	CASRVGGEGNQPQHF
TRBV6-4	TRBD2	NA	TRBJ2-3	15	CASSPSGASTDTQYF
TRBV25-1	NA	few	TRBJ2-1	11	CASSPRVEQFF